This TCR beta chain was identified in a study of T cell changes during pregnancy in multiple sclerosis. The CDR3 extends over 11 amino acids. Looked up from germline, CDR1 is SGHRS and CDR2 is YFSETQ. Trimming removed 6 bases at V and 5 bases at J, with 6 bases between. The data were produced by immunoSEQ multiplex PCR, yet TCRdb's version contains in-frame clones alone and is incomplete. Found here are 75,000 to 95,000 clones, roughly 90% of them singletons; the top ten hold about 1.5%. Sequencing was performed on peripheral blood, taken in the first trimester of pregnancy. This TCR derives from a female donor with multiple sclerosis, enrolled in a pregnancy study. The chain carries TRBV5-1 and TRBJ1-5; D not certain. The CDR3 DNA reads TGCGCCAGCATGGTAGATCAGCCCCAGCATTTT. It yields the protein CASMVDQPQHF.